The 18 T cell receptor beta chains presented below share a single source sample, sequenced in a study of Graves' ophthalmopathy and Graves' hyperthyroidism. Using RNA transcripts, the TCR beta CDR3 regions were amplified. The authors performed first-round RT-PCR with HTBI primers and then a second-round multiplex PCR. TCRdb re-called the multiplex PCR reads with MiXCR, one entry per CDR3 protein. The sample includes roughly 1.1 million distinct CDR3 sequences, less than 45% of them seen just once. Sequenced sample: peripheral blood or thyroid tissue (not recorded which). The receptors derive from an adult man with Graves' hyperthyroidism.

This clonotype turned up a few times. The CDR3 protein is CSALFGNYEQYF. The CDR3 DNA is TGCAGTGCTCTTTTCGGGAACTACGAGCAGTACTTC. This chain uses TRBV20-1 with TRBJ2-7, with D possibly matching TRBD2 (5 bases). The CDR3 totals 12 residues. V was pared by 5 bases and J by 3 bases, with 11 bases between. Germline assignment: CDR1 DFQATT and CDR2 SNEGSKA (reference sequence).

This rearrangement joins TRBV10-2 to TRBJ1-6, with no clear D. This CDR3 comprises 13 residues. V gave up 10 bases and J gave up 14 bases, with 21 bases separating them. CDR1 is WSHSY, CDR2 SAAADI, per germline. CDR3 sequence: CATVTPGEVTLHF. CDR3 DNA: TGCGCCACGGTGACACCGGGCGAAGTAACCCTCCACTTT.

This clonotype was counted between two and nine times. This chain joins TRBV7-9 and TRBJ1-2, with D possibly TRBD1 on 6 matching bases. In germline, CDR1 is SEHNR, CDR2 FQNEAQ (reference sequence). This CDR3 comprises 15 residues. Trimming cost V 1 base and J 4 bases, with 13 bases left between them. The CDR3 DNA follows: TGTGCCAGCAGCTTAGGTTACCACAGGGCCTATGGCTACACCTTC. Its translation: CASSLGYHRAYGYTF.

CDR3 in DNA: TGTGCCAGCAGTGAGGGATCCGGGAATAAAAATGAAAAACTGTTTTTT. Protein sequence: CASSEGSGNKNEKLFF. The chain has TRBV6-1 and TRBJ1-4; no definite D call. The CDR3 totals 16 residues. In germline, CDR1 is MNHNS, CDR2 SASEGT. Trimming took 3 bases from V and 5 from J, leaving 16 bases between them.

The chain links TRBV20-1 to TRBJ1-6; no firm D call. This CDR3 is built from 18 residues. Germline values: CDR1 DFQATT, CDR2 SNEGSKA (reference sequence). The ends were cut back, 6 bases at V and 6 bases at J, with 27 bases in the middle. The CDR3 spells CSAELPRLLQRVNSPLHF. In DNA, the CDR3 is TGCAGTGCCGAGCTCCCGAGACTGTTGCAGAGGGTTAATTCACCCCTCCACTTT.

To note about this clonotype: This clone may be a read error of a much larger clone one base away. The chain uses TRBV7-8 and TRBJ2-7; TRBD1 agrees at 7 bases. Germline V lookup: CDR1 SGHVS, CDR2 FQNEAQ. The CDR3 has 14 amino acids. This chain's CDR3 is CPSSGRDSGHEQYF. CDR3 DNA sequence: TGTCCCAGCAGCGGCCGGGACAGTGGCCACGAGCAGTACTTC.

Many counts were recorded for this clonotype. The chain employs TRBV20-1 and TRBJ2-5, with D hard to call. The CDR3 runs to 11 residues. Germline V gives CDR1 DFQATT, CDR2 SNEGSKA (reference sequence). V was cut by 3 bases and J by 2 bases, with 4 bases left in between. The CDR3 sequence: CSASKQETQYF. The CDR3 DNA reads as TGCAGTGCTAGTAAGCAAGAGACCCAGTACTTC.

This clonotype was seen repeatedly, ten times or more. The gene calls are TRBV7-9 and TRBJ2-7; weak D call: TRBD1 (6 bases). With 9 bases removed from V and 2 bases from J, the gap between germline ends came to 14 bases. This CDR3 region has 13 residues. Per the germline V gene, CDR1 is SEHNR and CDR2 is FQNEAQ (reference sequence). CDR3 bases: TGTGCCAGTACGACAGGTAGTACCTACGAGCAGTACTTC. It specifies CASTTGSTYEQYF.

On this clonotype: At one end the junction does not follow the germline gene, possibly because of a read error. This chain joins TRBV10-2 and TRBJ1-2, with no clear D. The CDR3 totals 14 residues. Germline lookup yields CDR1 WSHSY and CDR2 SAAADI. The CDR3 DNA follows: TGTGCCAGCAGCCGGATACCGGTCCCCTGTGGCTACACCTTC. It yields the protein CASSRIPVPCGYTF.

This sequence joins TRBV7-2 and TRBJ2-7, with 9 bases that match TRBD2. Germline V gene data show CDR1 as SGHTA and CDR2 as FQGNSA. CDR3 length equals 16 residues. V lost 6 bases, J lost 0 bases, and 9 bases stayed unmatched. CDR3 DNA: TGTGCCAGCAGTGGCCCTAGCGGGATGCTCTCCTACGAGCAGTACTTC. Translation gives CASSGPSGMLSYEQYF.

This clonotype was seen at least ten times. The chain employs TRBV20-1 and TRBJ2-5; 7 positions match TRBD1. CDR3 length equals 15 residues. The germline CDR1 and CDR2 sequences are DFQATT and SNEGSKA (reference sequence). V shed 0 bases and J 4 bases; nucleotides not matched to a gene: 8. CDR3 residues: CSAREGAGGGETQYF. CDR3 DNA sequence: TGCAGTGCTAGAGAGGGGGCAGGGGGTGGAGAGACCCAGTACTTC.

The J gene is TRBJ1-2, the V gene TRBV6-5; D is ambiguous. Germline CDR1 MNHEY, CDR2 SVGAGI. V lost 7 bases, J lost 3 bases, and 12 bases lay in between. This CDR3 contains 13 residues. CDR3 DNA sequence: TGTGCCAGCATTCCCCACACCGACTATGGCTACACCTTC. Protein: CASIPHTDYGYTF.

This clonotype was found a few times. The chain recombines TRBV5-4 with TRBJ2-2; D may be TRBD1 (6 bases). This CDR3 is 14 amino acids long. Trimming shortened V by 4 bases and J by 7 bases, and 14 bases separated the two germline ends. Germline loops: CDR1 SGHNT, CDR2 YYREEE (reference sequence). The DNA for the CDR3 is TGTGCCAGCAGCGGGGGCGACCGCTTCGGGGAGCTGTTTTTT. It is translated as CASSGGDRFGELFF.

The rearrangement joins TRBV30 to TRBJ2-5, with TRBD2 identical over 14 bases. V gave up 3 bases and J gave up 5 bases; unmatched junction bases: 8. The CDR3 is 16 amino acids. In germline, CDR1 is GTSNPN, CDR2 SVGIG (reference sequence). In DNA form, the CDR3 reads TGTGCCTGGAGCGCCCCCGGGACTAGCGGGAGTGAGACCCAGTACTTC. Translating gives CAWSAPGTSGSETQYF.

This clonotype was recorded many times. The rearrangement joins TRBV12-3 or TRBV12-4 to TRBJ1-2; D gene uncertain. CDR3 length: 11 amino acids. The ends were cut back, 8 bases at V and 6 bases at J, with 10 bases in the middle. The CDR3 sequence is CASGTVHGYTF. DNA of the CDR3: TGTGCCAGCGGCACAGTGCATGGCTACACCTTC.

The V gene is TRBV7-9, the J gene TRBJ2-3; 12 bases align to TRBD2. The V gene end was trimmed by 2 bases and the J gene end by 1 base; junction bases not matched to a gene: 1. The CDR3 length is 16 residues. Germline V CDR1 and CDR2: SEHNR, FQNEAQ (reference sequence). The CDR3 DNA reads TGTGCCAGCAGCTTAAGACTAGCGGGAGGCACAGATACGCAGTATTTT. This translates into CASSLRLAGGTDTQYF.

The chain uses TRBV7-2 and TRBJ2-5, with D maybe TRBD2 (5 bases). CDR3 length: 12 residues. Trimming left V 7 bases short and J 1 base short, with 7 bases between. The germline V gene has CDR1 SGHTA and CDR2 FQGNSA. The CDR3 loop is CASIRGQETQYF. For the CDR3, the DNA is TGTGCCAGCATCCGGGGCCAAGAGACCCAGTACTTC.

Points on this clonotype: The junction does not match germline at one end; this may be a read error. This chain uses TRBV7-2 with TRBJ2-7; unclear D gene. This CDR3 region has 13 residues. The V gene's germline CDR1 is SGHTA and CDR2 FQGNSA. The CDR3 here is CASSFGYSSEQYF. The CDR3, as DNA: TGTGCCAGCAGCTTTGGGTACTCCTCCGAGCAGTACTTC.